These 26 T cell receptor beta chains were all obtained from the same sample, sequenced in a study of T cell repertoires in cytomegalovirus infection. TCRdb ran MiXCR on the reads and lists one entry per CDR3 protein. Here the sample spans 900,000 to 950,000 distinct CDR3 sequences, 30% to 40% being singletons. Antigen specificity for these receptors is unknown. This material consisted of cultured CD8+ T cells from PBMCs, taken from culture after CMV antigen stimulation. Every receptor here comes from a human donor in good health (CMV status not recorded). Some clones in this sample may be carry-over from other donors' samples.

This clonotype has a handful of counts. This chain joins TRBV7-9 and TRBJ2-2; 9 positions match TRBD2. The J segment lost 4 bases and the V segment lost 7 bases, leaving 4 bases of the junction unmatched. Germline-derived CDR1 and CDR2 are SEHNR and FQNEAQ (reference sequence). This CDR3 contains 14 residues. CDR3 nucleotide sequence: TGTGCCAGCACCCTAGCGGGGTTCACCGGGGAGCTGTTTTTT. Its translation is CASTLAGFTGELFF.

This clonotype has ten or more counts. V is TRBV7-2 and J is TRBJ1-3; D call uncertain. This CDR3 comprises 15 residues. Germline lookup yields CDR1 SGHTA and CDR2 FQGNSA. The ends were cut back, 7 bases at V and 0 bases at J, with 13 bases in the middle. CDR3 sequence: CASTSHRSSGNTIYF. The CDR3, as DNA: TGTGCCAGCACCTCCCACCGTTCCTCTGGAAACACCATATATTTT.

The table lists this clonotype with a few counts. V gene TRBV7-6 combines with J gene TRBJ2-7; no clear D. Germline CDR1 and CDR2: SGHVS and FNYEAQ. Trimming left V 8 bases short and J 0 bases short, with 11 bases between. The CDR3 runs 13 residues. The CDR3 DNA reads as TGTGCCAGCGGGCAGGCCTTCTCCTACGAGCAGTACTTC. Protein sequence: CASGQAFSYEQYF.

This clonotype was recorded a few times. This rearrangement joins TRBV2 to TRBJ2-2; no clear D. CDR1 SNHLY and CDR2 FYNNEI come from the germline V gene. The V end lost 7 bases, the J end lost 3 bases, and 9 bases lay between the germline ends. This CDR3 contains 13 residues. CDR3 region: CASKGKHTGELFF. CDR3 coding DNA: TGTGCCAGCAAGGGAAAACACACCGGGGAGCTGTTTTTT.

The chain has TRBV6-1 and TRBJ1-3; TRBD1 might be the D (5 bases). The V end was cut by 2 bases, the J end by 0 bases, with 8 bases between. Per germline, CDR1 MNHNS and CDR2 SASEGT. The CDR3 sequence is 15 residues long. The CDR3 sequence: CASSEPGHSGNTIYF. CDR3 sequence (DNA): TGTGCCAGCAGTGAACCGGGGCACTCTGGAAACACCATATATTTT.

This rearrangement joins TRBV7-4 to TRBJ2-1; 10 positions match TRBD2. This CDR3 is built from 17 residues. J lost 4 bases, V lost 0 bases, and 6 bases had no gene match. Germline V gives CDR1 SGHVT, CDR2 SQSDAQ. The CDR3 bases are TGTGCCAGCAGCTTAGCGAGGAGGACTAGCGGTTACAATGAGCAGTTCTTC. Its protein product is CASSLARRTSGYNEQFF. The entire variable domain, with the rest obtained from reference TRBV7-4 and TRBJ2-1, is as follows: GAGVSQSPRYKVAKRGRDVALRCDSISGHVTLYWYRQTLGQGSEVLTYSQSDAQRDKSGRPSGRFSAERPERSVSTLKIQRTEQGDSAVYLCASSLARRTSGYNEQFFGPGTRLTVL.

The DNA of the CDR3 is TGTGCCAGCAGCTCAGGGCGGGGGGGCCCCTACAATGAGCAGTTCTTC. It specifies CASSSGRGGPYNEQFF. J is TRBJ2-1 and V is TRBV6-6; 9 bases fit TRBD2. CDR1 and CDR2 (germline): MNHNY, SVGAGI (reference sequence). The CDR3 covers 16 residues. Trimming took 6 bases from V and 2 from J; bases not matched to a gene: 8.

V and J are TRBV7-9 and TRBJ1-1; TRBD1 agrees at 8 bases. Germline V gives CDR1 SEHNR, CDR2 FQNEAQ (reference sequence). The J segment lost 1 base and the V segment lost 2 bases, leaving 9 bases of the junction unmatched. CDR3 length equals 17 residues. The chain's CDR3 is CASSLKGSGGPNTEAFF. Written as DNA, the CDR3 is TGTGCCAGCAGCTTAAAGGGGTCAGGGGGCCCGAACACTGAAGCTTTCTTT.

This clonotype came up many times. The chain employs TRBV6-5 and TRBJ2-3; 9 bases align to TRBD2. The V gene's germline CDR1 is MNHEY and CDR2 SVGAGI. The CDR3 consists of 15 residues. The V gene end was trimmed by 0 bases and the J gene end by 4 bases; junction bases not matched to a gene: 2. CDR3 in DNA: TGTGCCAGCAGTTACTCAGCGGGGGGCCCAGATACGCAGTATTTT. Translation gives CASSYSAGGPDTQYF.

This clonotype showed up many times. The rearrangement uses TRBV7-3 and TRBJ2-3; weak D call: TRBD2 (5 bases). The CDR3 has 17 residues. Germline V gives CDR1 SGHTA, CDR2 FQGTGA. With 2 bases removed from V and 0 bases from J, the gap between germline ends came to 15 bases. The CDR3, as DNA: TGTGCCAGCAGCTTACCTGCGGACTTACCTAGCACAGATACGCAGTATTTT. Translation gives CASSLPADLPSTDTQYF. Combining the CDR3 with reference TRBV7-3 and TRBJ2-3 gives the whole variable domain GAGVSQTPSNKVTEKGKYVELRCDPISGHTALYWYRQSLGQGPEFLIYFQGTGAADDSGLPNDRFFAVRPEGSVSTLKIQRTERGDSAVYLCASSLPADLPSTDTQYFGPGTRLTVL.

CDR3 amino acids: CSVSDLGGEKLFF. CDR3 DNA: TGCAGCGTGAGCGACTTGGGCGGTGAAAAACTGTTTTTT. The gene calls are TRBV29-1 and TRBJ1-4; the D is unclear. The CDR3 is 13 residues long. In germline, CDR1 is SQVTM, CDR2 ANQGSEA. V was clipped by 6 bases and J by 7 bases, with 15 bases between them.

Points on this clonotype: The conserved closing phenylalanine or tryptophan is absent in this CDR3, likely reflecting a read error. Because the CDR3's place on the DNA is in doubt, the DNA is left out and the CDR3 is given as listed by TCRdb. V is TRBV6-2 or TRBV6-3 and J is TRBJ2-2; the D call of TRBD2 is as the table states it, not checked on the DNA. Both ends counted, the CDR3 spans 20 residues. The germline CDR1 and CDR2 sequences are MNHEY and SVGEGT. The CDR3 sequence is CASSYKREDLKNVFPPEVAG.

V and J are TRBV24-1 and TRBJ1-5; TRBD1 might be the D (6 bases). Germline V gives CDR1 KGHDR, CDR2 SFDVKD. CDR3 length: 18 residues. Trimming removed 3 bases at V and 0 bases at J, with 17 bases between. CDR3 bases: TGTGCCACCAGTGATAGCGGGGCAGGGGTTAATAGCAATCAGCCCCAGCATTTT. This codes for CATSDSGAGVNSNQPQHF.

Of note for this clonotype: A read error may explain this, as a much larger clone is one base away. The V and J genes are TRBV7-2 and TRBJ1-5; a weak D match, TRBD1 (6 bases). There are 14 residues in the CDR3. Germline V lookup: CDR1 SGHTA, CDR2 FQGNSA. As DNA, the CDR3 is TGTGTCAGCAGCCCAATGGGGGGGGCCGGGCCCCAGCATTTT. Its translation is CVSSPMGGAGPQHF.

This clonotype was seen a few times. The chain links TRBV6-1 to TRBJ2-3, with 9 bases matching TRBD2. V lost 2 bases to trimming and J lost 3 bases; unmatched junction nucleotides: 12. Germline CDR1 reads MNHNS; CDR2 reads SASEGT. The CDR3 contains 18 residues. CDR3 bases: TGTGCCAGCAGTGAATTCGGTCTAGCGGGGACGTTTACAGATACGCAGTATTTT. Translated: CASSEFGLAGTFTDTQYF.

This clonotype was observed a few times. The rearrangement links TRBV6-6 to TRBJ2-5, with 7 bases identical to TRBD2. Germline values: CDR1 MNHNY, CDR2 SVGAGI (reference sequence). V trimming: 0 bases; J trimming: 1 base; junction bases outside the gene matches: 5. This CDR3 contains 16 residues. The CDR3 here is CASSYSTSWGQETQYF. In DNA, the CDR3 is TGTGCCAGCAGTTACTCGACTAGCTGGGGCCAAGAGACCCAGTACTTC.

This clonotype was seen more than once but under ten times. In DNA, the CDR3 is TGTGCCAGCAGCCAAAAGCGTACTAGCTCCTACAATGAGCAGTTCTTC. Residues: CASSQKRTSSYNEQFF. This chain links TRBV7-9 with TRBJ2-1; D may be TRBD2 (5 bases). This CDR3 region has 16 residues. V shed 5 bases and J shed 0 bases, with 14 bases lying between them. Germline-derived CDR1 and CDR2 are SEHNR and FQNEAQ (reference sequence).

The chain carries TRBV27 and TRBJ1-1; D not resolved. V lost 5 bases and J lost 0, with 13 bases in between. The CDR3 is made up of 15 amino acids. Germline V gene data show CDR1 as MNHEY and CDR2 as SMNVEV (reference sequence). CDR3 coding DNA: TGTGCCAGCAGTCTCCGCCCAGGAATGAACACTGAAGCTTTCTTT. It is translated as CASSLRPGMNTEAFF.

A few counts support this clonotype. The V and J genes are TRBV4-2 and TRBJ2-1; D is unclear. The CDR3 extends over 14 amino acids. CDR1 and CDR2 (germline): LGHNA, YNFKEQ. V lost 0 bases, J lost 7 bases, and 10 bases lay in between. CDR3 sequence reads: CASSQERAPNEQFF. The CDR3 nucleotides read TGTGCCAGCAGCCAAGAAAGGGCCCCAAATGAGCAGTTCTTC.

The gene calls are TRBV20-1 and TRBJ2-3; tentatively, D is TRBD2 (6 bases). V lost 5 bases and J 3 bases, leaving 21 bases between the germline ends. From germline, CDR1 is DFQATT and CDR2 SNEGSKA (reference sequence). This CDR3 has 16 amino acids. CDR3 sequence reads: CSAPHTRLVATDTQYF. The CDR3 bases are TGCAGTGCTCCGCACACCCGACTAGTAGCAACAGATACGCAGTATTTT.

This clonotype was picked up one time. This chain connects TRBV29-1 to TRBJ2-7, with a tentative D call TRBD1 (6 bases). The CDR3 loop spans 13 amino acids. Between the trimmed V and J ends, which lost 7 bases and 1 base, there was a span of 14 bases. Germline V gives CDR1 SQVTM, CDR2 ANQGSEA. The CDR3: CSDQDSLSYEQYV. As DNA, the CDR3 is TGCAGCGATCAGGACAGTCTTTCCTACGAGCAGTACGTC.

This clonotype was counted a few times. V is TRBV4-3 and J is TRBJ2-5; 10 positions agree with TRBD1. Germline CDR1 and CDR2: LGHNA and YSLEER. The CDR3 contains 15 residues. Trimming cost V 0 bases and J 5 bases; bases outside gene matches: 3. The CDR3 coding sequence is TGCGCCAGCAGCCAAGATGGGACAGGGGCGGAGACCCAGTACTTC. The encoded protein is CASSQDGTGAETQYF.

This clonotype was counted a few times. CDR3 DNA sequence: TGTGCCAGCAGTGTGGCAGGGTTGAGCACTGAAGCTTTCTTT. The encoded protein is CASSVAGLSTEAFF. The chain combines TRBV6-1 with TRBJ1-1; D is perhaps TRBD1 (5 bases). V was shortened by 4 bases and J by 4 bases, with 13 bases between the two germline ends. The CDR3 is 14 amino acids. CDR1 MNHNS and CDR2 SASEGT come from the germline V gene.

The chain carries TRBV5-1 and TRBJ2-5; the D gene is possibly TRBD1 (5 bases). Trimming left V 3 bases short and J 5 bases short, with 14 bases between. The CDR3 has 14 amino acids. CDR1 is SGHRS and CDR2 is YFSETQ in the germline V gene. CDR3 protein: CASSSRDEWETQYF. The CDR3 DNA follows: TGCGCCAGCAGCTCCAGGGATGAATGGGAGACCCAGTACTTC.

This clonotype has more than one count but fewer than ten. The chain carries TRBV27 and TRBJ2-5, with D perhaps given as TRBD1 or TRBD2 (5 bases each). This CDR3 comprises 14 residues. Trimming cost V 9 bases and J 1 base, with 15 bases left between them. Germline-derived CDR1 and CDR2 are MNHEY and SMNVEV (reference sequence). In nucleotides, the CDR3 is TGTGCCAGTCGTGGGGCAGGGACCCAAGAGACCCAGTACTTC. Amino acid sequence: CASRGAGTQETQYF.

CDR3 region: CASTEQGAKGYTF. The CDR3 region has the DNA TGTGCCAGCACGGAACAGGGGGCGAAAGGCTACACCTTC. The rearrangement links TRBV6-6 to TRBJ1-2, with 9 positions matching TRBD1. Germline V gene data show CDR1 as MNHNY and CDR2 as SVGAGI (reference sequence). This CDR3 has 13 amino acids. The J segment lost 8 bases and the V segment lost 7 bases, leaving 8 bases of the junction unmatched.